This passage covers 17 T cell receptor beta chains from one sample sequenced in a study of early T cells in non-severe SARS-CoV-2 infection. TCRdb redid the calling of the 5' RACE reads with MiXCR, one entry per CDR3 protein. The table lists about 71,000 distinct CDR3 sequences, approximately 15% of them singletons. The sequenced sample consisted of whole blood. All receptors derive from an adult who was a healthcare worker with PCR-confirmed SARS-CoV-2 infection or an uninfected control (not recorded which).

Ten or more counts support this clonotype. The chain couples TRBV6-1 to TRBJ2-4, with 8 bases aligning to TRBD2. J lost 3 bases, V lost 6 bases, and 7 bases had no gene match. This CDR3 is built from 15 residues. Germline V gene lookup returns CDR1 MNHNS and CDR2 SASEGT. CDR3 amino acids: CASSDRGLGKNIQYF. CDR3 coding DNA: TGTGCCAGCAGCGATCGGGGACTAGGCAAAAACATTCAGTACTTC.

This clonotype was seen ten or more times. CDR3 in DNA: TGTGCCAGCAGTAAAACAGATACGCAGTATTTT. This translates into CASSKTDTQYF. The genes are TRBV6-6 and TRBJ2-3, with D unresolved. Germline values: CDR1 MNHNY, CDR2 SVGAGI (reference sequence). The CDR3 is 11 residues long. The V end was cut by 5 bases, the J end by 3 bases, with 3 bases between.

This chain's CDR3 is CASSIYRAAGELFF. The CDR3 nucleotides are TGTGCCAGCAGCATTTACAGGGCGGCCGGGGAGCTGTTTTTT. The gene calls are TRBV7-2 and TRBJ2-2; possibly TRBD1 for D (6 bases). This CDR3 is 14 amino acids long. The V gene's germline CDR1 is SGHTA and CDR2 FQGNSA. V was cut by 5 bases and J by 6 bases, with 13 bases left in between.

This clonotype appeared many times. This sequence joins TRBV28 and TRBJ2-5; TRBD2 agrees at 11 bases. CDR3 length: 16 amino acids. In germline, CDR1 is MDHEN, CDR2 SYDVKM. Trimming at V came to 5 bases and at J to 3 bases, leaving 8 bases not matched to a gene. The CDR3 DNA sequence: TGTGCCAGCAGTGCCTCCGCTAGCGGGGGGAAAGAGACCCAGTACTTC. Translating it yields CASSASASGGKETQYF.

This clonotype showed up just once. The gene calls are TRBV6-1 and TRBJ1-4; D is unresolved. The V gene's germline CDR1 is MNHNS and CDR2 SASEGT. This CDR3 region has 13 residues. Between the trimmed V and J ends, which lost 6 bases and 8 bases, there was a span of 13 bases. CDR3 sequence (DNA): TGTGCCAGCAGGAGTTTCCAAGGGGAAAAACTGTTTTTT. The encoded protein is CASRSFQGEKLFF.

The chain employs TRBV29-1 and TRBJ2-6; D could derive from TRBD1 or TRBD2 (5 bases each). The length of the CDR3 is 14 residues. Trimming removed 7 bases from V and 0 bases from J, with 10 bases in between. Per the germline V gene, CDR1 is SQVTM and CDR2 is ANQGSEA. This chain's CDR3 is CSAGDLSGANVLTF. DNA for the CDR3: TGCAGCGCCGGGGACCTCTCTGGGGCCAACGTCCTGACTTTC.

This clonotype was recorded many times. The chain employs TRBV7-9 and TRBJ1-2; D gene unclear. Germline V gives CDR1 SEHNR, CDR2 FQNEAQ (reference sequence). V was shortened by 6 bases and J by 8 bases, with 19 bases between the two germline ends. The CDR3 runs to 14 residues. The CDR3 nucleotides are TGTGCCAGCAGTCGCCCCGGTAGGGAGGACGGCTACACCTTC. This codes for CASSRPGREDGYTF.

This clonotype has at least ten counts. The gene calls are TRBV12-3 or TRBV12-4 and TRBJ1-3; D might be TRBD1 (5 bases). V was shortened by 2 bases and J by 15 bases, with 11 bases between the two germline ends. The CDR3 sequence is 11 residues long. This chain's CDR3 is CASSLRAGQYF. CDR3 nucleotides: TGTGCCAGCAGTTTAAGGGCAGGGCAATATTTT.

The chain uses TRBV29-1 and TRBJ1-3; D uncertain. In germline, CDR1 is SQVTM, CDR2 ANQGSEA. V was shortened by 4 bases and J by 0 bases, with 7 bases between the two germline ends. The length of the CDR3 is 13 residues. The chain's CDR3 is CSVGRGSGNTIYF. DNA for the CDR3: TGCAGCGTTGGCCGGGGCTCTGGAAACACCATATATTTT.

This chain links TRBV6-2 or TRBV6-3 with TRBJ1-1, with D possibly matching TRBD1 (6 bases). Germline CDR1 MNHEY, CDR2 SVGEGT. V gave up 9 bases and J gave up 6 bases, with 20 bases separating them. There are 14 residues in the CDR3. The chain's CDR3 is CASKIGQPQAEAFF. The CDR3 DNA reads as TGTGCCAGTAAGATAGGACAGCCCCAAGCTGAAGCTTTCTTT.

This chain links TRBV12-3 or TRBV12-4 with TRBJ1-2; 7 nucleotides align to TRBD1. The CDR3 spans 15 residues. V was clipped by 2 bases and J by 3 bases; unmatched bases: 6. CDR3 in DNA: TGTGCCAGCAGTTTAAGCGGGACAGCCCACTATGGCTACACCTTC. Amino acid sequence: CASSLSGTAHYGYTF.

This clonotype came up many times. J is TRBJ2-3 and V is TRBV7-8; a possible D gene is TRBD1 (5 bases). The V and J ends lost 5 bases and 1 base respectively, with 13 bases between them. The CDR3 consists of 15 residues. CDR1 and CDR2 from the germline V gene are SGHVS and FQNEAQ. The CDR3 protein is CASSLIGAGTDTQYF. The DNA of the CDR3 is TGTGCCAGCAGCCTCATAGGGGCGGGCACAGATACGCAGTATTTT.

The DNA for the CDR3 is TGTGCCAGCAGGGTAAATGCGGGCATGAATTCACCCCTCCACTTT. Protein: CASRVNAGMNSPLHF. The rearrangement uses TRBV5-5 and TRBJ1-6; D is uncertain. V gave up 5 bases and J gave up 7 bases, with 16 bases separating them. Germline V gives CDR1 SGHKS, CDR2 YYEKEE (reference sequence). The CDR3 spans 15 residues. Based on the CDR3 plus reference TRBV5-5 and TRBJ1-6, the full variable domain is DAGVTQSPTHLIKTRGQQVTLRCSPISGHKSVSWYQQVLGQGPQFIFQYYEKEERGRGNFPDRFSARQFPNYSSELNVNALLLGDSALYLCASRVNAGMNSPLHFGNGTRLTVT.

This clonotype was counted between two and nine times. V gene TRBV6-2 or TRBV6-3 combines with J gene TRBJ2-4; 7 bases map to TRBD1. CDR3 length: 14 residues. Losses at the gene ends were 5 bases for V and 7 bases for J; bases not matched to a gene: 8. Germline CDR1 reads MNHEY; CDR2 reads SVGEGT. DNA for the CDR3: TGTGCCAGCAGTCCCACAGGGGCCGGGAACATTCAGTACTTC. Amino acids: CASSPTGAGNIQYF.

This chain joins TRBV5-1 and TRBJ1-1; 9 bases align to TRBD1. The V and J ends lost 4 bases and 5 bases, in that order; junction bases with no gene match: 9. This CDR3 has 15 residues. From germline, CDR1 is SGHRS and CDR2 YFSETQ. The CDR3 region has the DNA TGCGCCAGCAGCGGACTACAGGGGGCTGGGACTGAAGCTTTCTTT. Its translation: CASSGLQGAGTEAFF. Supplemented by reference TRBV5-1 and TRBJ1-1, the full variable domain reads KAGVTQTPRYLIKTRGQQVTLSCSPISGHRSVSWYQQTPGQGLQFLFEYFSETQRNKGNFPGRFSGRQFSNSRSEMNVSTLELGDSALYLCASSGLQGAGTEAFFGQGTRLTVV.

The chain uses TRBV29-1 and TRBJ1-1, with 11 bases matching TRBD1. Germline assignment: CDR1 SQVTM and CDR2 ANQGSEA. V shed 6 bases, J shed 0 bases, and the junction held 9 bases outside the gene matches. This CDR3 comprises 16 residues. CDR3 in amino acids: CSVGQGALAMNTEAFF. Here the CDR3 DNA reads TGCAGCGTAGGACAGGGGGCCTTGGCGATGAACACTGAAGCTTTCTTT.

This chain joins TRBV10-3 and TRBJ2-7; D tentatively fits TRBD1 or TRBD2 (5 bases each). Germline values: CDR1 ENHRY, CDR2 SYGVKD. CDR3 size: 12 residues. The V end lost 6 bases, the J end lost 6 bases, and 12 bases lay between the germline ends. The CDR3 sequence: CAIRRGEGEQYF. CDR3 coding DNA: TGTGCCATCAGGAGGGGCGAAGGCGAGCAGTACTTC.